Listed below are T cell receptor beta chains from one sample, sequenced in a study of blood T cells in healthy people across ages. TCRdb re-derived calls from the 5' RACE reads in MiXCR, one entry per CDR3 protein. The table includes roughly 500,000 distinct CDR3 sequences, approximately 30% detected once. Sequences were obtained from blood. These receptor sequences come from a woman in her 70s in good health. The conserved cysteine and the conserved F or W are not part of the CDR3 here.

TRBJ2-5,TRBV3-1,ASSLGGTSGGETQY
NA,TRBV7-2,ASSLGRSRGGGYEQY
TRBJ2-1,TRBV12-3/TRBV12-4,ASIIRLAGDNEQF
TRBJ1-1,TRBV20-1,SASYGGTEAF
TRBJ2-2,TRBV7-2,ASSPLAGGLFNTGELF
NA,TRBV20-1,SASGVHEQY
TRBJ2-7,TRBV5-1,ASSLLQGADEQY
TRBJ1-3,TRBV5-1,ASSRDGGASSGNTIY
TRBJ2-1,TRBV29-1,SVGGRGQKQF
TRBJ2-4,TRBV12-3/TRBV12-4,ASSSDGPNIQY
TRBJ2-1,TRBV7-3,ASSSTGQGNNEQF
TRBJ1-4,TRBV20-1,SARAQDRRDEKLF
TRBJ2-1,TRBV19,ATGFGAPYDEQF
TRBJ1-2,TRBV6-5,ASSYSGASANCGYT
TRBJ2-1,TRBV7-2,ASSSSWSSYNEQF
TRBJ2-5,TRBV4-3,ASSQGVGQETQY
TRBJ1-1,TRBV6-2/TRBV6-3,ASSTLGSPNTEAF
TRBJ2-3,TRBV24-1,ATSEGDADTDTQY
TRBJ1-5,TRBV6-5,ASSYRGQGEPQH
TRBJ2-5,TRBV6-5,ASSFATGAETQY
TRBJ2-3,TRBV15,ATSKTDTQY
TRBJ2-1,TRBV5-5,ASSLKSSYNEQF
TRBJ2-3,TRBV25-1,ASSGQGYSTLSTDTQY
TRBJ2-3,TRBV7-8,ASSRDGITDTQY
TRBJ1-5,TRBV2,ASSGQGRWLDQPQH
TRBJ1-2,TRBV29-1,SAQGAGGYT
TRBJ1-4,TRBV6-5,ASSRGQGIGEKLF